This TCR beta chain was recovered during a study of response to subunit inactivated influenza vaccine. The study, taken as a whole, reports: With each seasonal influenza vaccination, the authors suggested, few new T cells are recruited.

MiXCR was run by TCRdb on the RT-PCR reads, yielding one entry per CDR3 protein. The sample comprises 630,000 or so distinct CDR3 sequences, 15% to 19% of which are singletons, and about 9.9% rests with the top ten. This clonotype has a handful of counts. Its target is unknown. CDR3 length: 15 residues. The germline V and J ends were trimmed by 1 base and 4 bases, with 11 bases remaining between them. CDR1 and CDR2 (germline): LGHDT, YNNKEL (reference sequence). The source material was PBMCs from blood, sampled roughly 13 days after vaccination. This receptor was taken from a man aged 45-65 years who received an inactivated influenza vaccine. The chain couples TRBV3-1 to TRBJ2-1; D gene unclear. In DNA form, the CDR3 reads TGTGCCAGCAGCCAAGGGATGCTGCGTTACAATGAGCAGTTCTTC. It translates to CASSQGMLRYNEQFF.